This TCR beta chain was sequenced for a study of T cells after posttransplantation cyclophosphamide. Controls had myeloablative marrow grafts with methotrexate and calcineurin inhibitor, sampled at 1 year. V was shortened by 5 bases and J by 4 bases, with 15 bases between the two germline ends. The CDR3 length is 15 residues. Looked up from germline, CDR1 is KGHSH and CDR2 is LQKENI. The study, taken as a whole, reports: Recipient CMV seropositivity and CMV reactivation strongly tracked TRB clonality.

The table came from immunoSEQ multiplex PCR; TCRdb's copy has only in-frame clones and leaves some out. Here the sample spans approximately 19,000 clones, approximately 92% being singletons. With regard to this clone: Its specificity is not known.

V is TRBV18 and J is TRBJ1-5; a weak D match, TRBD1 (6 bases). The TCR comes from a female patient younger than 45 who received an allogeneic stem cell transplant from an unrelated donor, was CMV-positive, and had acute and chronic GVHD. Some T cells may have come from the graft donor. Sequenced here: PBMCs, sampled around 370 days after allogeneic stem cell transplant with calcineurin inhibitor and methotrexate. The CDR3 region has the DNA TGTGCCAGCTCATTACGGGGGGGCACTAATCAGCCCCAGCATTTT. Translation: CASSLRGGTNQPQHF.